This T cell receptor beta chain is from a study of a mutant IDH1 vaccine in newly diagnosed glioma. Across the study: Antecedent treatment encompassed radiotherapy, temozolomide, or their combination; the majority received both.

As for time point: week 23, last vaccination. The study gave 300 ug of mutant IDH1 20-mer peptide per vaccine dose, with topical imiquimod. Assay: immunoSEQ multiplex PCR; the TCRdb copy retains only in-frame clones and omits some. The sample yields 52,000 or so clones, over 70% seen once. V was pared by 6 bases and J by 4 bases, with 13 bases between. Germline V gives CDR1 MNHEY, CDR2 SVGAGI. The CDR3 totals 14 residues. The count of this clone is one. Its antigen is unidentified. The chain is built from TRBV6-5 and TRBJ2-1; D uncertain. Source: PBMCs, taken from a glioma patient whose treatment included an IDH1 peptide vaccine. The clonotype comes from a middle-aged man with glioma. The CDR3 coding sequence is TGTGCCAGCAGCCGAGCCCCAGAATACAATGAGCAGTTCTTC. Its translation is CASSRAPEYNEQFF.